This T cell receptor (beta chain) was captured in a study of T cell responses to AZD1222 COVID-19 vaccine. Overall study findings and caveats: Clonal diversity was possibly underestimated, and white British individuals and females predominated among donors. The study found vaccine-associated CD4 TCRs spanning spike, dominant at 160-218 and 743-854.

This CDR3 contains 16 residues. The V end lost 4 bases, the J end lost 0 bases, and 13 bases lay between the germline ends. Germline CDR1 reads KGHSH; CDR2 reads LQKENI. Concerning this clone: Its specificity is unknown.

Using immunoSEQ multiplex PCR, the repertoire was profiled, and TCRdb retains in-frame clones only, with some absent. This table holds about 84,000 clones, roughly 85% found once. This clonotype was sampled from an adult in good health. The chain has TRBV18 and TRBJ1-5; D is uncertain. The sample in question was peripheral blood, obtained on day 0 of AZD1222 vaccination. CDR3 sequence (DNA): TGTGCCAGCTCACGGTCGGAGAGGAATAGCAATCAGCCCCAGCATTTT. This translates into CASSRSERNSNQPQHF.